Below are 24 T cell receptor beta chains sequenced from a single sample in a study of cytomegalovirus exposure and HLA in healthy donors. PCR involved 60 Vbeta and 13 Jbeta primers. Repertoires were generated with immunoSEQ multiplex PCR, while TCRdb's copy carries only in-frame clones and drops some. Of roughly 92,000 clones in the sample, around 8% were seen once. Specimen: PBMCs. Every receptor here comes from a man aged 50-59 years in good health and CMV-seronegative.

This clone was picked up a small number of times. The chain has TRBV27 and TRBJ1-2; TRBD1 might be the D (6 bases). Germline CDR1 and CDR2: MNHEY and SMNVEV (reference sequence). Trimming stripped 4 bases from V and 2 bases from J, with 17 bases between. CDR3 size: 16 residues. CDR3 protein: CASSSDLTGFNYGYTF. CDR3 in DNA: TGTGCCAGCAGTTCGGATCTCACAGGGTTCAACTATGGCTACACCTTC.

This clone turned up a few times. V gene TRBV27 combines with J gene TRBJ1-1; the D gene is possibly TRBD1 (6 bases). V dropped 4 bases and J dropped 1 base, with 16 bases sitting between them. The CDR3 has 16 amino acids. Germline values: CDR1 MNHEY, CDR2 SMNVEV (reference sequence). In DNA form, the CDR3 reads TGTGCCAGCAGTTCAACACTCTTGGACAGGAACACTGAAGCTTTCTTT. This translates into CASSSTLLDRNTEAFF.

Only a few counts were recorded for this clone. The gene calls are TRBV27 and TRBJ1-1; the D gene is possibly TRBD1 (6 bases). The CDR3 contains 14 residues. Per the germline V gene, CDR1 is MNHEY and CDR2 is SMNVEV (reference sequence). Trimming took off 6 bases at V and 5 bases at J, with 16 bases between the two ends. CDR3 loop: CASRPTQGRTEAFF. The CDR3 DNA reads as TGTGCCAGCAGACCCACACAGGGAAGGACTGAAGCTTTCTTT.

The V and J genes are TRBV19 and TRBJ2-2; no reliable D call. The CDR3 is 15 amino acids. CDR1 is LNHDA, CDR2 SQIVND, per germline (reference sequence). V was shortened by 7 bases and J by 0 bases, with 12 bases between the two germline ends. The CDR3 DNA reads TGTGCCAGTACCCAGATAAACCCGAACACCGGGGAGCTGTTTTTT. Residues: CASTQINPNTGELFF.

This clone appeared a few times. The chain has TRBV25-1 and TRBJ2-2, with TRBD1 as a possible D gene (6 bases). Germline lookup yields CDR1 MGHDK and CDR2 SYGVNS. The ends were cut back, 8 bases at V and 6 bases at J, with 22 bases in the middle. There are 16 residues in the CDR3. As DNA, the CDR3 is TGTGCCAGCTCCAGCACAAGGACAGAAGGGGCCGGGGAGCTGTTTTTT. This sequence encodes CASSSTRTEGAGELFF.

The chain combines TRBV5-1 with TRBJ2-5; D is uncertain. V was trimmed by 5 bases and J by 7 bases, leaving 9 bases between them. Germline V lookup: CDR1 SGHRS, CDR2 YFSETQ. The CDR3 is 11 amino acids. CDR3 residues: CASSKTGTQYF. CDR3 nucleotide sequence: TGCGCCAGCAGTAAAACGGGGACCCAGTACTTC.

About this clone: The same CDR3 also results from other DNA sequences found in this sample. The V gene is TRBV29-1, the J gene TRBJ2-1; 7 nucleotides match TRBD1. V lost 3 bases and J lost 15; bases outside the gene matches: 17. This CDR3 comprises 14 residues. Germline V gene lookup returns CDR1 SQVTM and CDR2 ANQGSEA. As DNA, the CDR3 is TGCAGCGTTGAGAGCCCGGTCCGGGACAGACTTTGGTTCTTC. Translated, it gives CSVESPVRDRLWFF.

The chain employs TRBV6-4 and TRBJ2-3; 8 bases map to TRBD2. V lost 2 bases and J lost 3; bases outside the gene matches: 4. Germline V gene lookup returns CDR1 MRHNA and CDR2 SNTAGT. This CDR3 spans 15 amino acids. CDR3 sequence: CASSDGRGETDTQYF. CDR3 nucleotides: TGTGCCAGCAGTGACGGGCGGGGGGAGACAGATACGCAGTATTTT.

This clone was counted only a few times. V gene TRBV30 combines with J gene TRBJ2-4; 8 positions agree with TRBD1. Germline V lookup: CDR1 GTSNPN, CDR2 SVGIG (reference sequence). The V segment lost 3 bases and the J segment 14 bases; nucleotides outside the gene matches: 15. The length of the CDR3 is 14 residues. The DNA of the CDR3 is TGTGCCTGGAGCGCCACCCGGCAGGGGGCGGTTGAGTACTTC. Protein product: CAWSATRQGAVEYF.

The J gene is TRBJ1-5, the V gene TRBV11-2; 8 nucleotides line up with TRBD1. This CDR3 is built from 15 residues. Germline CDR1 and CDR2: SGHAT and FQNNGV. With 5 bases clipped from V and 4 bases from J, the junction kept 7 bases outside the gene matches. The chain's CDR3 is CASSLGQGPNQPQHF. Written as DNA, the CDR3 is TGTGCCAGCAGCCTAGGACAGGGCCCTAATCAGCCCCAGCATTTT.

V and J are TRBV30 and TRBJ1-4; TRBD1 might be the D (6 bases). The CDR3 totals 13 residues. The V gene lost 5 bases and the J gene lost 4 bases, with 11 bases spanning the gap. The V gene's germline CDR1 is GTSNPN and CDR2 SVGIG (reference sequence). Here the CDR3 DNA reads TGTGCCTGGGACACAGGGCTTAATGAAAAACTGTTTTTT. Its translation is CAWDTGLNEKLFF.

This clone appeared a few times. The genes are TRBV28 and TRBJ2-3; 9 positions agree with TRBD2. The J segment lost 6 bases and the V segment lost 7 bases, leaving 8 bases of the junction unmatched. Germline-derived CDR1 and CDR2 are MDHEN and SYDVKM. This CDR3 region has 14 residues. DNA for the CDR3: TGTGCCAGCACGGCGGGAGGGCCGGTGGATACGCAGTATTTT. This gives the protein CASTAGGPVDTQYF.

In its sample, this clone was seen a few times. The chain is built from TRBV6-5 and TRBJ1-1; the D gene is possibly TRBD1 (6 bases). Germline values: CDR1 MNHEY, CDR2 SVGAGI. Trimming took off 4 bases at V and 3 bases at J, with 15 bases between the two ends. The CDR3 covers 15 residues. In DNA form, the CDR3 reads TGTGCCAGCAGTTTTGAACGGACAGTGGACACTGAAGCTTTCTTT. Residues: CASSFERTVDTEAFF.

This chain links TRBV6-1 with TRBJ2-7, with a weak D call TRBD1 (6 bases). Germline V CDR1 and CDR2: MNHNS, SASEGT. Trimming took off 6 bases at V and 4 bases at J, with 19 bases between the two ends. This CDR3 spans 15 amino acids. The CDR3 DNA reads as TGTGCCAGCAGCCTCGAACAGGGAATCCCTTACGAGCAGTACTTC. This encodes CASSLEQGIPYEQYF.

The V gene is TRBV16, the J gene TRBJ1-5, with TRBD1 as a possible D gene (5 bases). V was trimmed by 0 bases and J by 2 bases, leaving 8 bases between them. Germline V gene data show CDR1 as KGHSY and CDR2 as FQNENV. CDR3 length equals 15 residues. The CDR3 here is CASSQSGRGNQPQHF. The CDR3 region has the DNA TGTGCCAGCAGCCAATCGGGGCGTGGCAATCAGCCCCAGCATTTT. The variable domain in full, with the rest retrieved from reference TRBV16 and TRBJ1-5, is GEEVAQTPKHLVRGEGQKAKLYCAPIKGHSYVFWYQQVLKNEFKFLISFQNENVFDETGMPKERFSAKCLPNSPCSLEIQATKLEDSAVYFCASSQSGRGNQPQHFGDGTRLSIL.

In this sample, this clone turned up a few times. The chain links TRBV14 to TRBJ1-1; possibly TRBD1 for D (5 bases). Germline loops: CDR1 SGHDN, CDR2 FVKESK. The germline V and J ends were trimmed by 4 bases and 3 bases, with 15 bases remaining between them. CDR3 length: 15 residues. The CDR3 region is CASSPIIGGDTEAFF. As DNA, the CDR3 is TGTGCCAGCAGCCCGATTATTGGAGGGGACACTGAAGCTTTCTTT. The full variable domain, with the rest looked up from reference TRBV14 and TRBJ1-1, is EAGVTQFPSHSVIEKGQTVTLRCDPISGHDNLYWYRRVMGKEIKFLLHFVKESKQDESGMPNNRFLAERTGGTYSTLKVQPAELEDSGVYFCASSPIIGGDTEAFFGQGTRLTVV.

The chain links TRBV6-5 to TRBJ1-1, with no clear D. Germline CDR1 and CDR2: MNHEY and SVGAGI. The CDR3 loop spans 14 amino acids. Between the trimmed V and J ends, which lost 5 bases and 5 bases, there was a span of 15 bases. This CDR3 is CASSEALAGTEAFF. In nucleotides, the CDR3 is TGTGCCAGCAGTGAGGCCTTGGCGGGGACTGAAGCTTTCTTT.

The chain uses TRBV21-1 and TRBJ1-5; whether TRBD1, the table's D call, matches the DNA was not checked. TRBV21-1 represents a pseudogene. This CDR3 has 17 residues. CDR3 sequence: CASSKGTGGRGNQPQHF. CDR3 sequence (DNA): TGTGCCAGCAGCAAAGGGACAGGGGGTAGGGGCAATCAGCCCCAGCATTTT.

This chain uses TRBV2 with TRBJ1-1, with 8 bases lining up with TRBD1. CDR3 size: 16 residues. Germline values: CDR1 SNHLY, CDR2 FYNNEI. The V and J ends lost 5 bases and 6 bases, in that order; junction bases with no gene match: 14. Written as DNA, the CDR3 is TGTGCCAGCAGTACAGGACAGGGTTATTCCTTCGCTGAAGCTTTCTTT. Translated: CASSTGQGYSFAEAFF.

This clone was found a few times. The chain has TRBV11-2 and TRBJ1-2; no reliable D call. Germline V gene lookup returns CDR1 SGHAT and CDR2 FQNNGV. The ends were cut back, 0 bases at V and 0 bases at J, with 5 bases in the middle. The CDR3 loop spans 14 amino acids. The CDR3 nucleotides are TGTGCCAGCAGCTTAGATCTATCTAACTATGGCTACACCTTC. Amino acids: CASSLDLSNYGYTF.

The chain employs TRBV2 and TRBJ2-7; TRBD1 agrees at 7 bases. Germline V gene data show CDR1 as SNHLY and CDR2 as FYNNEI. V lost 5 bases, J lost 4 bases, and 8 bases stayed unmatched. The CDR3 is 14 residues long. The CDR3 DNA follows: TGTGCCAGCAGTAAAGAGACAGGGTGGTACGAGCAGTACTTC. It is translated as CASSKETGWYEQYF.

J is TRBJ2-1 and V is TRBV18, with 9 bases identical to TRBD2. The CDR3 has 15 residues. V was clipped by 3 bases and J by 9 bases; unmatched bases: 9. CDR1 KGHSH and CDR2 LQKENI come from the germline V gene. CDR3 sequence: CASSPGIAGEGEQFF. The CDR3 DNA reads TGTGCCAGCTCACCGGGGATAGCGGGGGAAGGTGAGCAGTTCTTC. Complete variable domain (other parts from reference TRBV18 and TRBJ2-1): NAGVMQNPRHLVRRRGQEARLRCSPMKGHSHVYWYRQLPEEGLKFMVYLQKENIIDESGMPKERFSAEFPKEGPSILRIQQVVRGDSAAYFCASSPGIAGEGEQFFGPGTRLTVL.

The chain uses TRBV6-5 and TRBJ1-1; 7 positions match TRBD1. V was pared by 6 bases and J by 4 bases, with 8 bases of the junction left unmatched. CDR1 and CDR2 (germline): MNHEY, SVGAGI. The CDR3 runs to 14 residues. The CDR3 nucleotides read TGTGCCAGCAGATCCACAGGGGATACCACTGAAGCTTTCTTT. Its translation: CASRSTGDTTEAFF.

The V gene is TRBV29-1, the J gene TRBJ2-3, with 12 positions matching TRBD1. The CDR3 covers 16 residues. The germline CDR1 and CDR2 sequences are SQVTM and ANQGSEA. The junction had 11 bases not matched to a gene; V was cut back by 6 bases and J by 4 bases. The CDR3: CSVGGQGAMQADTQYF. CDR3 nucleotides: TGCAGCGTGGGGGGACAGGGGGCCATGCAGGCAGATACGCAGTATTTT.